A single sample gave rise to the 18 T cell receptor beta chains below, sequenced in a study of PD-L1 blockade in urothelial cancer. Clones were sequenced by immunoSEQ multiplex PCR, and TCRdb holds only the in-frame ones, with some missing. The sample carries about 82,000 clones, 90% recorded once. The sample here was PBMCs, taken around atezolizumab (anti-PD-L1) treatment. All receptors come from a man between 60 and 70 years old with urothelial cancer.

The chain joins TRBV7-2 to TRBJ2-3; D perhaps matches TRBD2 (6 bases). This CDR3 has 18 residues. Per germline, CDR1 SGHTA and CDR2 FQGNSA. Trimming removed 3 bases from V and 4 bases from J, with 23 bases in between. The CDR3 is CASSLGGRDGTFSDTQYF. CDR3 in DNA: TGTGCCAGCAGCTTGGGTGGGCGGGATGGCACCTTTTCAGATACGCAGTATTTT.

The rearrangement links TRBV7-2 to TRBJ2-7, with 9 bases identical to TRBD1. Per the germline V gene, CDR1 is SGHTA and CDR2 is FQGNSA. This CDR3 is built from 15 residues. Trimming cost V 1 base and J 4 bases; bases outside gene matches: 5. The CDR3 bases are TGTGCCAGCAGCTTAGGACAGGGGGTTTCTTACGAGCAGTACTTC. Translated, it gives CASSLGQGVSYEQYF.

The V gene is TRBV7-2, the J gene TRBJ2-3; D unresolved. CDR1 is SGHTA and CDR2 is FQGNSA in the germline V gene. Trimming took off 4 bases at V and 2 bases at J, with 10 bases between the two ends. The CDR3 sequence is 14 residues long. The CDR3: CASSSRGVTDTQYF. The CDR3 coding sequence is TGTGCCAGCAGCTCCCGAGGTGTCACAGATACGCAGTATTTT.

This clone was observed a few times. The rearrangement uses TRBV5-1 and TRBJ1-2, with a tentative D call TRBD1 (6 bases). The V gene lost 4 bases and the J gene lost 4 bases, with 14 bases spanning the gap. This CDR3 is 14 amino acids long. The germline CDR1 and CDR2 sequences are SGHRS and YFSETQ. CDR3 loop: CASSVNRVPYGYTF. Written as DNA, the CDR3 is TGCGCCAGCAGCGTTAACAGGGTTCCCTATGGCTACACCTTC.

The chain links TRBV29-1 to TRBJ1-3, with 7 nucleotides matching TRBD1. Germline CDR1 SQVTM, CDR2 ANQGSEA. CDR3 length equals 13 residues. Losses at the gene ends were 6 bases for V and 2 bases for J; bases not matched to a gene: 4. CDR3 nucleotide sequence: TGCAGCGTATCCGGGACAGCTGGAAACACCATATATTTT. This gives the protein CSVSGTAGNTIYF.

The chain has TRBV19 and TRBJ2-3; TRBD2 matches 8 bases. Germline CDR1 and CDR2: LNHDA and SQIVND (reference sequence). The J segment lost 4 bases and the V segment lost 4 bases, leaving 4 bases of the junction unmatched. This CDR3 comprises 14 residues. CDR3 coding DNA: TGTGCCAGTAGTAGCGGGGGGAGGTCAGATACGCAGTATTTT. This gives the protein CASSSGGRSDTQYF. The complete variable domain, with remaining parts taken from reference TRBV19 and TRBJ2-3, reads DGGITQSPKYLFRKEGQNVTLSCEQNLNHDAMYWYRQDPGQGLRLIYYSQIVNDFQKGDIAEGYSVSREKKESFPLTVTSAQKNPTAFYLCASSSGGRSDTQYFGPGTRLTVL.

The chain carries TRBV28 and TRBJ2-5, with D tentatively TRBD2 (5 bases). This CDR3 has 16 residues. Germline V gene data show CDR1 as MDHEN and CDR2 as SYDVKM. V was clipped by 6 bases and J by 2 bases, with 19 bases between them. In nucleotides, the CDR3 is TGTGCCAGCAGCCTTGCGATGGGAGAGAGACAAGAGACCCAGTACTTC. Encoded protein: CASSLAMGERQETQYF. The full variable domain, in which reference TRBV28 and TRBJ2-5 provide the parts outside the CDR3, is DVKVTQSSRYLVKRTGEKVFLECVQDMDHENMFWYRQDPGLGLRLIYFSYDVKMKEKGDIPEGYSVSREKKERFSLILESASTNQTSMYLCASSLAMGERQETQYFGPGTRLLVL.

The chain combines TRBV5-1 with TRBJ2-7, with 10 bases that match TRBD1. J was trimmed by 0 bases and V by 4 bases; bases with no gene match: 10. This CDR3 comprises 17 residues. CDR1 and CDR2 from the germline V gene are SGHRS and YFSETQ. The CDR3 region is CASSIGTGDFSSYEQYF. In DNA, the CDR3 is TGCGCCAGCAGCATAGGGACAGGGGATTTCAGCTCCTACGAGCAGTACTTC.

The J gene is TRBJ1-2, the V gene TRBV7-2; D might be TRBD1 (5 bases). The V end lost 4 bases, the J end lost 7 bases, and 22 bases lay between the germline ends. The CDR3 consists of 16 residues. CDR1 is SGHTA and CDR2 is FQGNSA in the germline V gene. This CDR3 reads CASSSGTGPKIGGYTF. CDR3 in DNA: TGTGCCAGCAGCTCTGGGACTGGACCAAAAATAGGTGGCTACACCTTC.

CDR3 DNA sequence: TGTGCCAGCAGCTTGGGAGGCGAGCAGTACTTC. Translating gives CASSLGGEQYF. The chain combines TRBV5-8 with TRBJ2-7; D is ambiguous. V was clipped by 0 bases and J by 6 bases, with 4 bases between them. CDR3 length equals 11 residues. CDR1 is SGHTS, CDR2 YDEGEE, per germline.

V and J are TRBV4-2 and TRBJ1-2; D remains unclear. Trimming pared 2 bases from V and 8 bases from J, leaving 18 bases between. The germline V gene has CDR1 LGHNA and CDR2 YNFKEQ. There are 15 residues in the CDR3. This CDR3 reads CASSQSRVAPEGYTF. The CDR3 DNA is TGTGCCAGCAGCCAAAGTCGCGTCGCGCCCGAGGGCTACACCTTC.

This chain joins TRBV7-6 and TRBJ1-1; TRBD1 aligns across 7 bases. CDR1 is SGHVS, CDR2 FNYEAQ, per germline. The CDR3 has 14 residues. The J segment lost 2 bases and the V segment lost 4 bases, leaving 4 bases of the junction unmatched. CDR3: CASSSGQANTEAFF. The DNA of the CDR3 is TGTGCCAGCAGCTCCGGACAGGCTAACACTGAAGCTTTCTTT.

This chain links TRBV5-6 with TRBJ1-5; 10 nucleotides align to TRBD1. The V gene's germline CDR1 is SGHDT and CDR2 YYEEEE. Trimming removed 3 bases from V and 0 bases from J; junction bases left unmatched: 12. The CDR3 has 19 amino acids. CDR3 coding DNA: TGTGCCAGCAGCTCGAGCCGGGACAGGGGCCAGTATAGCAATCAGCCCCAGCATTTT. It encodes CASSSSRDRGQYSNQPQHF.

The V call is TRBV5-1, the J call TRBJ2-3; a weak D match, TRBD1 (6 bases). Germline V gene data show CDR1 as SGHRS and CDR2 as YFSETQ. V shed 1 base and J shed 4 bases, with 16 bases lying between them. CDR3 length: 16 residues. CDR3 region: CASSLNRVGVADTQYF. DNA of the CDR3: TGCGCCAGCAGCTTGAACAGGGTCGGGGTCGCAGATACGCAGTATTTT.

The rearrangement links TRBV5-1 to TRBJ2-3; 8 nucleotides line up with TRBD1. CDR3 size: 16 residues. J lost 6 bases, V lost 0 bases, and 9 bases had no gene match. CDR1 SGHRS and CDR2 YFSETQ come from the germline V gene. The chain's CDR3 is CASSLGGQGAVDTQYF. The CDR3 DNA reads as TGCGCCAGCAGCTTGGGCGGGCAGGGGGCAGTGGATACGCAGTATTTT.

Worth noting for this clone: At one end, the junction sequence differs from germline, possibly due to a read error. The chain employs TRBV7-7 and TRBJ2-5, with a tentative D call TRBD2 (6 bases). CDR3 length equals 16 residues. From germline, CDR1 is SSHAT and CDR2 FNYEAQ (reference sequence). This chain's CDR3 is CASSYGGRGPQETQYF. CDR3 coding DNA: TGTGCTAGCAGCTATGGAGGGCGGGGACCACAAGAGACCCAGTACTTC. The variable domain in full, with the rest retrieved from reference TRBV7-7 and TRBJ2-5, is GAGVSQSPRYKVTKRGQDVTLRCDPISSHATLYWYQQALGQGPEFLTYFNYEAQPDKSGLPSDRFSAERPEGSISTLTIQRTEQRDSAMYRCASSYGGRGPQETQYFGPGTRLLVL.

The V and J genes are TRBV2 and TRBJ1-5; 7 bases are a match to TRBD1. The ends lost 6 bases at V and 5 bases at J; junction bases unmatched: 10. The CDR3 totals 15 residues. CDR1 is SNHLY, CDR2 FYNNEI, per germline. CDR3 sequence (DNA): TGTGCCAGCAGCGTGGACAGGACCCCCGATCAGCCCCAGCATTTT. Translation gives CASSVDRTPDQPQHF. The full variable domain, rest sourced from reference TRBV2 and TRBJ1-5, is EPEVTQTPSHQVTQMGQEVILRCVPISNHLYFYWYRQILGQKVEFLVSFYNNEISEKSEIFDDQFSVERPDGSNFTLKIRSTKLEDSAMYFCASSVDRTPDQPQHFGDGTRLSIL.

This chain connects TRBV28 to TRBJ2-5; unclear D gene. V was pared by 2 bases and J by 4 bases, with 2 bases between. This CDR3 has 11 residues. Germline CDR1 and CDR2: MDHEN and SYDVKM. As DNA, the CDR3 is TGTGCCAGCAGTTTACGAGAGACCCAGTACTTC. Translated, it gives CASSLRETQYF.